The rows below give T cell receptor beta chains drawn from one sample of a study of vaccination effects on CD4 cells after COVID-19. The antigens of these receptors remain unknown. This table comes from immunoSEQ multiplex PCR, and its TCRdb copy is limited to in-frame clones, with some not included. The profile covers about 38,000 clones, with just under 85% appearing a single time and 2% taken by the ten largest. Sequencing was performed on CD4+ T cells from PBMCs cultured with HCoV-NL63 spike peptides, taken after COVID-19 vaccination. These receptors originate from a human donor who received a COVID-19 vaccine. Some clones in this sample may be carry-over from other donors' samples. The CDR3 runs from the conserved cysteine through the conserved F or W. The D gene is left open where the match is weak. Rows give clone size only sometimes, using once, few, many, or a class for an expanded clone.

J gene,V gene,clone size,D gene,CDR3 DNA,CDR3 protein
TRBJ2-6,TRBV5-1,NA,TRBD1,TGCGCCAGCAGCTTGGCCCAGGGGGCAACGAACGTCCTGACTTTC,CASSLAQGATNVLTF
TRBJ2-5,TRBV7-8,NA,TRBD2,TGTGCCAGCAGCTTACATCAGCGGGGGGGCAATTCAGGAGAGACCCAGTACTTC,CASSLHQRGGNSGETQYF
TRBJ1-5,TRBV6-5,NA,TRBD1,TGTGCCAGCAGAAGGGACAGGGAGAAAGATCAGCCCCAGCATTTT,CASRRDREKDQPQHF
TRBJ2-6,TRBV6-5,once,NA,TGTGCCAGCAGTTACTCGGTGGGGTCCGGGGCCAACGTCCTGACTTTC,CASSYSVGSGANVLTF
TRBJ2-4,TRBV6-5,NA,NA,TGTGCCAGCAGTTACTCAGGGGCGTCGGGAAACATTCAGTACTTC,CASSYSGASGNIQYF
TRBJ1-1,TRBV30,NA,NA,TGTGCCTGGTCTGGTCCAGGGCGAGGAACTGAAGCTTTCTTT,CAWSGPGRGTEAFF
TRBJ1-1,TRBV3-1/TRBV3-2,NA,NA,TGTGCCAGCAGCCAAAGGGACACTGAAGCTTTCTTT,CASSQRDTEAFF
TRBJ1-1,TRBV2,once,NA,TGTGCCAGCAGTGTATCGTCAGGGGTAGCTTTCTTT,CASSVSSGVAFF
TRBJ1-4,TRBV6-2/TRBV6-3,NA,TRBD1,TGTGCCAGCAGCGGCGTTCTCGGGACAGAGTCCCTAAAACTGTTTTTT,CASSGVLGTESLKLFF
TRBJ2-1,TRBV29-1,NA,TRBD2,TGCAGCGCTACTACACTAGCGGCGGACAATGAGCAGTTCTTC,CSATTLAADNEQFF
TRBJ1-5,TRBV11-2,NA,NA,TGTGCCAGCAGCCGTCAGAGCAATCAGCCCCAGCATTTT,CASSRQSNQPQHF
TRBJ2-3,TRBV7-2,once,NA,TGTGCCAGCAGCCCAAGTACAGATACGCAGTATTTT,CASSPSTDTQYF
TRBJ1-2,TRBV5-1,NA,NA,TGCGCCAGCAGCTTGCGGGTGACGGACTATGGCTACACCTTC,CASSLRVTDYGYTF
TRBJ2-2,TRBV11-3,NA,NA,TGTGCCAGCAGCTTAGCGAACACCGGGGAGCTGTTTTTT,CASSLANTGELFF
TRBJ2-1,TRBV12-5,NA,TRBD1,TGTGCTAGTGGTTTCGGGACAGTCTCCTACAATGAGCAGTTCTTC,CASGFGTVSYNEQFF
TRBJ1-6,TRBV5-1,NA,NA,TGCGCCAGCAGCTTGGAGCCTCCCGATCCCCTCCACTTT,CASSLEPPDPLHF
TRBJ1-1,TRBV19,NA,NA,TGTGCCAGTAGTATAGATCGGGTAGGGGAAGCTTTCTTT,CASSIDRVGEAFF
TRBJ1-2,TRBV24-1,NA,NA,TGTGCCACCAGTGATTTGCACGACGGCAACTATGGCTACACCTTC,CATSDLHDGNYGYTF
TRBJ2-1,TRBV10-3,NA,NA,TGTGCCATCAGTAACCCGAATTACAATGAGCAGTTCTTC,CAISNPNYNEQFF
TRBJ2-5,TRBV3-1/TRBV3-2,NA,TRBD2,TGTGCCAGCAGCCAAGAGTTTCCAGCGGGGCAAGAGACCCAGTACTTC,CASSQEFPAGQETQYF
TRBJ1-4,TRBV7-9,NA,NA,TGTGCCAGCAGCTTCAGTGACGGAAATGAAAAACTGTTTTTT,CASSFSDGNEKLFF
TRBJ2-2,TRBV7-2,NA,TRBD2,TGTGCCAGCAGCCCTAGCGGGGGGGTCACCGGGGAGCTGTTTTTT,CASSPSGGVTGELFF
TRBJ1-1,TRBV3-1/TRBV3-2,NA,NA,TGTGCCAGCAGACCAAATCAACAGGGTTTGGAAGCTTTCTTT,CASRPNQQGLEAFF
TRBJ1-5,TRBV6-5,NA,NA,TGTGCCAGCAGTTTAACACAGACAGCTTATCAGCCCCAGCATTTT,CASSLTQTAYQPQHF
TRBJ1-4,TRBV2,NA,NA,TGTGCCAGCAGTGAATGGGGAGGAAATAATGAAAAACTGTTTTTT,CASSEWGGNNEKLFF
TRBJ1-5,TRBV27,NA,TRBD1,TGTGCCAGCAGTACCCCACAGGGGCGGCCCCAGCATTTT,CASSTPQGRPQHF
TRBJ1-3,TRBV6-5,NA,NA,TGTGCCAGCAGGATGACAGGATCTAACACCATATATTTT,CASRMTGSNTIYF
TRBJ1-1,TRBV29-1,NA,NA,TGCAGCGTCCGACAGCGGGGGAACACTGAAGCTTTCTTT,CSVRQRGNTEAFF
TRBJ1-2,TRBV12-3/TRBV12-4,NA,NA,TGTGCCAGCAGTTTACGGGTTCGTGGCTACACCTTC,CASSLRVRGYTF
TRBJ1-4,TRBV4-3,NA,NA,TGCGCCAGCAGCCAAGGATGGCAGCCCTATGAAAAACTGTTTTTT,CASSQGWQPYEKLFF
TRBJ1-5,TRBV7-2,once,TRBD1,TGTGCCAGCAGTTTTGGACAGGCAAATCAGCCCCAGCATTTT,CASSFGQANQPQHF
TRBJ2-1,TRBV5-1,NA,NA,TGCGCCAGCAGCTTGGGGGACTTCTACAATGAGCAGTTCTTC,CASSLGDFYNEQFF
TRBJ2-5,TRBV18,NA,NA,TGTGCCAGCTCAAACTCGGGAGAGACCCAGTACTTC,CASSNSGETQYF
TRBJ1-1,TRBV12-3/TRBV12-4,NA,NA,TGTGCCAGCAGACGCTTCGCAGGCACTGAAGCTTTCTTT,CASRRFAGTEAFF
TRBJ1-6,TRBV6-2/TRBV6-3,once,NA,TGTGCCAGCAGCCCTTTATCTCGACAGACCAATAATTCACCCCTCCACTTT,CASSPLSRQTNNSPLHF
TRBJ1-2,TRBV5-1,NA,NA,TGCGCCAGCAGCTCACAGGGTGGGGATGGCTACACCTTC,CASSSQGGDGYTF
TRBJ2-5,TRBV7-2,NA,NA,TGTGCCAGCAGCTTCAGGGAGTTTGGAGAGACCCAGTACTTC,CASSFREFGETQYF
TRBJ1-2,TRBV5-5,NA,NA,TGTGCCAGCAGCGAGGACGGGTACTATGGCTACACCTTC,CASSEDGYYGYTF
TRBJ1-1,TRBV5-1,NA,NA,TGCGCCAGCAGCTTGGCCGGGGAGGGTATAGGCACTGAAGCTTTCTTT,CASSLAGEGIGTEAFF
TRBJ1-2,TRBV7-6,NA,TRBD1,TGTGCCAGCAGCTCCAGACAGGGGGCTTCCGGCTACACCTTC,CASSSRQGASGYTF
TRBJ2-5,TRBV3-1/TRBV3-2,NA,NA,TGTGCCAGCAGCCAAGGGGCCTATGGCGGGGAGAAAGAGACCCAGTACTTC,CASSQGAYGGEKETQYF
TRBJ2-7,TRBV15,NA,NA,TGTGCCACCAGCAGAGAATTGAGGAGCTCCTACGAGCAGTACTTC,CATSRELRSSYEQYF
TRBJ1-6,TRBV9,NA,NA,TGTGCCAGCAGCACCGACAGAGGGTCACCCCTCCACTTT,CASSTDRGSPLHF
TRBJ2-1,TRBV24-1,NA,NA,TGTGCCACCAGTGATTTGGGGGCGGTCTCCTACAATGAGCAGTTCTTC,CATSDLGAVSYNEQFF
TRBJ2-3,TRBV5-1,NA,TRBD2,TGCGCCAGCAGCATGACCATTAGCGGGGGGGCCCGCGAGCAGTATTTT,CASSMTISGGAREQYF
TRBJ1-1,TRBV19,NA,NA,TGTGCCAGCAAAAGCCTGGACAGTCCAGAAGCTTTCTTT,CASKSLDSPEAFF
TRBJ2-5,TRBV6-5,NA,TRBD1,TGTGCCAGCAGCTTCACAGGGGGCAGCGAGACCCAGTACTTC,CASSFTGGSETQYF
TRBJ1-4,TRBV7-9,few,NA,TGTGCCAGCAGCTCCGCCCATCAAAAACTGTTTTTT,CASSSAHQKLFF
TRBJ1-6,TRBV5-1,few,NA,TGCGCCAGCAGCCAGAGGGGGACGGATTCACCCCTCCACTTT,CASSQRGTDSPLHF